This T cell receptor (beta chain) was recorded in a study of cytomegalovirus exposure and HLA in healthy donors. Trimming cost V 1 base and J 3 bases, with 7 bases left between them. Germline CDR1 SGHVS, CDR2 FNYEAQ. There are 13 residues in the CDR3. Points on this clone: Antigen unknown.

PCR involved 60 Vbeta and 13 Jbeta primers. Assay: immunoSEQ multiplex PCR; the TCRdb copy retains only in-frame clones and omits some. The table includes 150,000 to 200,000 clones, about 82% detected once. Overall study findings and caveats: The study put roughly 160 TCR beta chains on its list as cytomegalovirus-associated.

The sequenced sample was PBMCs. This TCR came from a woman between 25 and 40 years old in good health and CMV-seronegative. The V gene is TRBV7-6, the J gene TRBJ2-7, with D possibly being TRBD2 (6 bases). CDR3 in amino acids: CASSLGGVYEQYF. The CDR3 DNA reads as TGTGCCAGCAGCTTAGGGGGGGTCTACGAGCAGTACTTC. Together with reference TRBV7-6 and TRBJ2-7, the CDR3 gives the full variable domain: GAGVSQSPRYKVTKRGQDVALRCDPISGHVSLYWYRQALGQGPEFLTYFNYEAQQDKSGLPNDRFSAERPEGSISTLTIQRTEQRDSAMYRCASSLGGVYEQYFGPGTRLTVT.